This TCR beta chain is from a study of CD8+ T cells in alopecia areata. Study-level background: Administration of oral tofacitinib to treated patients was at 5 to 10 mg twice daily. Tofacitinib ran 6 to 18 months, followed by 6 months off drug.

Study results and limitations: Throughout tofacitinib, many expanded lesional clones continued to persist in scalp and blood.

This clone was seen just once. Its antigen is unidentified. This sample's treatment: oral pan-JAK inhibitor, 5-10 mg twice daily. Cell sorting on a FACSAria was used to separate CD4+ and CD8+ T cells from the PBMCs. Extracted RNA was reverse transcribed into cDNA, the sequencing template. The table came from immunoSEQ multiplex PCR; TCRdb's copy has only in-frame clones and leaves some out. This table has 75,000 to 85,000 clones, approximately 64% appearing once. V was trimmed by 4 bases and J by 0 bases, leaving 15 bases between them. In germline, CDR1 is MNHEY, CDR2 SMNVEV (reference sequence). This CDR3 is built from 16 residues.

Sequencing was performed on CD8+ T cells sorted from blood, taken at week 24, from a patient treated with tofacitinib. The sequence came from a human donor with alopecia areata. The chain combines TRBV27 with TRBJ1-2; weak D call: TRBD1 (5 bases). CDR3 region: CASSSSTGGANYGYTF. CDR3 nucleotides: TGTGCCAGCAGTTCGTCTACCGGGGGAGCTAACTATGGCTACACCTTC.